The TCR beta chain described here comes from a study of T-cell reconstitution after alpha-beta-depleted transplantation in children. Study-level findings and limits: Reported findings indicate that, about two months after transplant, alpha-beta T cells came from several hundred expanded clones, which were derived from non-depleted graft cells.

The TCRbeta library incorporated unique molecular identifiers. TCRdb re-derived calls from the PCR reads in MiXCR, one entry per CDR3 protein. Of 500,000 to 650,000 distinct CDR3 sequences listed, 13% are singletons. A word on this clonotype: Its antigen is undetermined.

The CDR3 consists of 11 residues. Deletions cut 3 bases from V and 8 bases from J, with 11 bases between. Germline assignment: CDR1 DFQATT and CDR2 SNEGSKA (reference sequence). This receptor was identified in a male patient younger than 18 who had a stem cell transplant for acute myeloid leukemia, so the T cells may come from the graft donor. The sequenced sample was PBMCs, mostly from graft donor cells, obtained 360 days after TCRalphabeta/CD19-depleted stem cell transplant. The rearrangement uses TRBV20-1 and TRBJ2-7, with D unclear. The CDR3: CSASYDLKQYF. CDR3 DNA: TGCAGTGCTAGCTATGACTTGAAGCAGTACTTC.